One sample yielded the 5 T cell receptor beta chains listed below, sequenced in a study of T cell changes during pregnancy in multiple sclerosis. The assay was immunoSEQ multiplex PCR, and TCRdb's table has in-frame clones only and misses some. The table records about 61,000 clones, around 90% of them present only once. The sequencing used peripheral blood, collected in the first trimester of pregnancy. Source of these receptors: a female donor in good health, enrolled as a control in a pregnancy study.

V and J are TRBV6-5 and TRBJ2-3, with 9 bases lining up with TRBD2. Germline CDR1 is MNHEY and CDR2 is SVGAGI. This CDR3 has 15 residues. Trimming removed 2 bases from V and 6 bases from J; junction bases left unmatched: 6. CDR3 nucleotide sequence: TGTGCCAGCAGTTACGCCGCGGGGGGGCCGGATACGCAGTATTTT. It yields the protein CASSYAAGGPDTQYF.

V gene TRBV5-4 combines with J gene TRBJ2-7, with D tentatively TRBD1 (5 bases). Germline CDR1 and CDR2: SGHNT and YYREEE (reference sequence). This CDR3 region has 16 residues. Trimming removed 3 bases at V and 2 bases at J, with 18 bases between. CDR3 nucleotide sequence: TGTGCCAGCAGCTCCGGAATTACTCGACAGCCCTACGAGCAGTACTTC. Protein product: CASSSGITRQPYEQYF.

The genes are TRBV19 and TRBJ2-3; 9 bases are shared with TRBD2. Germline V gene lookup returns CDR1 LNHDA and CDR2 SQIVND (reference sequence). The CDR3 is 17 amino acids. J gave up 3 bases and V 5 bases, and 12 bases lay outside the gene matches. The CDR3 spells CASSSTWGLAGTDTQYF. Here the CDR3 DNA reads TGTGCCAGTAGTTCAACTTGGGGGCTAGCGGGGACAGATACGCAGTATTTT.

The sample holds one count of this clone. V usage is TRBV5-6 and J usage is TRBJ2-1; TRBD1 might be the D (6 bases). This CDR3 contains 18 residues. Between the trimmed V and J ends, which lost 6 bases and 4 bases, there was a span of 26 bases. The germline CDR1 and CDR2 sequences are SGHDT and YYEEEE. CDR3 residues: CASTSLKGVGRDYNEQFF. The CDR3 nucleotides read TGTGCCAGCACCTCCTTGAAGGGGGTAGGCAGAGATTACAATGAGCAGTTCTTC.

The V and J genes are TRBV7-9 and TRBJ2-1; TRBD1 aligns across 8 bases. The junction had 6 bases not matched to a gene; V was cut back by 1 base and J by 4 bases. CDR1 SEHNR and CDR2 FQNEAQ come from the germline V gene (reference sequence). The length of the CDR3 is 16 residues. CDR3 region: CASSLEPGGPYNEQFF. In nucleotides, the CDR3 is TGTGCCAGCAGCTTAGAACCAGGGGGCCCATACAATGAGCAGTTCTTC.